These 13 T cell receptor beta chains came from one sample sequenced in a study of T cells in Graves' hyperthyroidism and ophthalmopathy. TCR beta CDR3 sequences were amplified from RNA transcripts. The primer set for the first-round RT-PCR of the TCR CDR3 was HTBI. MiXCR, applied by TCRdb to the multiplex PCR reads, yields one record per CDR3 protein. The table records 250,000 to 300,000 distinct CDR3 sequences, roughly 13% of them present only once. Sequenced input: blood. All receptors derive from a woman aged 40-49 years with Graves' hyperthyroidism.

This clonotype showed up many times. This sequence joins TRBV20-1 and TRBJ1-1; TRBD1 might be the D (6 bases). Germline assignment: CDR1 DFQATT and CDR2 SNEGSKA (reference sequence). The length of the CDR3 is 13 residues. V lost 4 bases and J 4 bases, leaving 13 bases between the germline ends. This CDR3 reads CSATIQGFTEAFF. CDR3 nucleotides: TGCAGTGCTACGATACAGGGATTCACTGAAGCTTTCTTT.

This clonotype was observed at least ten times. V usage is TRBV5-1 and J usage is TRBJ2-1; D may be TRBD1 (6 bases). The germline V gene encodes CDR1 SGHRS and CDR2 YFSETQ. The ends were cut back, 4 bases at V and 9 bases at J, with 14 bases in the middle. The CDR3 is 13 amino acids. The CDR3 loop is CASSLPLGAEQFF. The CDR3 nucleotides read TGCGCCAGCAGCCTACCTTTGGGGGCTGAGCAGTTCTTC.

This chain connects TRBV6-2 or TRBV6-3 to TRBJ2-5, with 10 bases that match TRBD2. Trimming removed 3 bases from V and 4 bases from J; junction bases left unmatched: 5. The CDR3 totals 15 residues. Per the germline V gene, CDR1 is MNHEY and CDR2 is SVGEGT. The CDR3 region has the DNA TGTGCCAGCAGTTATCTAGCGGGAGCTATAGAGACCCAGTACTTC. Its translation: CASSYLAGAIETQYF.

This clonotype was recorded at least ten times. V and J are TRBV2 and TRBJ2-2; weak D call: TRBD2 (6 bases). The germline V gene has CDR1 SNHLY and CDR2 FYNNEI. Trimming cost V 10 bases and J 0 bases, with 15 bases left between them. This CDR3 region has 15 residues. The CDR3 region has the DNA TGTGCCATCTTAATAGCGGAAACGAACACCGGGGAGCTGTTTTTT. This gives the protein CAILIAETNTGELFF.

This clonotype was seen at least ten times. The chain carries TRBV2 and TRBJ1-2; D remains unclear. Trimming took off 2 bases at V and 7 bases at J, with 11 bases between the two ends. In germline, CDR1 is SNHLY, CDR2 FYNNEI. CDR3 length: 13 residues. The CDR3 nucleotides are TGTGCCAGCAGTGAAAATAGGGATGCTGGCTACACCTTC. Its translation: CASSENRDAGYTF.

This chain connects TRBV6-4 to TRBJ2-5; D call uncertain. The CDR3 has 15 residues. The germline gives CDR1 MRHNA, CDR2 SNTAGT. V lost 4 bases and J 2 bases, leaving 14 bases between the germline ends. CDR3 DNA: TGTGCCAGCAGTGGGCCACGCGATGGACAAGAGACCCAGTACTTC. Protein product: CASSGPRDGQETQYF.

This clonotype was recorded many times. This chain uses TRBV10-3 with TRBJ2-1; D may be TRBD1 (5 bases). The germline V and J ends were trimmed by 4 bases and 1 base, with 17 bases remaining between them. The CDR3 has 17 residues. The germline CDR1 and CDR2 sequences are ENHRY and SYGVKD. The CDR3 nucleotides are TGTGCCATCAGTGGAATCCAGGGAACTCGGTCCTACAATGAGCAGTTCTTC. Translated, it gives CAISGIQGTRSYNEQFF.

The chain is built from TRBV7-2 and TRBJ1-5; D ambiguous. This CDR3 is built from 13 residues. The V end lost 5 bases, the J end lost 2 bases, and 7 bases lay between the germline ends. The germline V gene encodes CDR1 SGHTA and CDR2 FQGNSA. CDR3 sequence reads: CASSVRGNQPQHF. The DNA of the CDR3 is TGTGCCAGCAGCGTTAGAGGCAATCAGCCCCAGCATTTT.

This clonotype came up many times. The chain joins TRBV2 to TRBJ2-1; D unclear. The CDR3 contains 14 residues. The V gene lost 4 bases and the J gene lost 4 bases, with 11 bases spanning the gap. CDR1 is SNHLY and CDR2 is FYNNEI in the germline V gene. The CDR3 bases are TGTGCCAGCAGTGTGGGCCTGGGGTACAATGAGCAGTTCTTC. Protein sequence: CASSVGLGYNEQFF.

In this sample, this clonotype turned up a few times. The V call is TRBV4-1, the J call TRBJ2-5; possible D gene TRBD2, 7 bases. The V end lost 0 bases, the J end lost 1 base, and 18 bases lay between the germline ends. Per germline, CDR1 MGHRA and CDR2 YSYEKL. This CDR3 comprises 18 residues. The CDR3 DNA sequence: TGCGCCAGCAGCCAAGACCTGTTCCGGGGGGACATCCAAGAGACCCAGTACTTC. As protein: CASSQDLFRGDIQETQYF.

This clonotype was detected many times. The CDR3, as DNA: TGTGCCAGCAGTTACCGGACAGAGAGCTATGGCTACACCTTC. Residues: CASSYRTESYGYTF. This chain connects TRBV6-2 or TRBV6-3 to TRBJ1-2, with TRBD1 as a possible D gene (6 bases). V dropped 2 bases and J dropped 4 bases, with 11 bases sitting between them. Looked up from germline, CDR1 is MNHEY and CDR2 is SVGEGT. The CDR3 length is 14 residues.

This clonotype was detected ten times or more. The chain has TRBV5-8 and TRBJ1-4, with 8 positions matching TRBD1. The CDR3 extends over 14 amino acids. In germline, CDR1 is SGHTS, CDR2 YDEGEE. The trim removed 3 bases at V and 8 bases at J, leaving 6 bases unmatched. The CDR3 sequence: CASSSGQEDEKLFF. The CDR3 DNA reads TGTGCCAGCAGCTCGGGACAGGAGGACGAAAAACTGTTTTTT.

This clonotype was detected ten times or more. The chain employs TRBV7-8 and TRBJ1-5, with D uncertain. Germline loops: CDR1 SGHVS, CDR2 FQNEAQ. V was pared by 1 base and J by 1 base, with 14 bases between. The CDR3 is made up of 17 amino acids. The CDR3 loop is CASSLVFGVESNQPQHF. The CDR3 DNA reads as TGTGCCAGCAGCTTAGTATTCGGGGTAGAAAGCAATCAGCCCCAGCATTTT.